The clone carrying this T cell receptor (beta chain) was found a few times. Antigen specificity is unknown. The CDR3 is 13 amino acids. Between the trimmed V and J ends, which lost 5 bases and 1 base, there was a span of 9 bases. Germline values: CDR1 SQVTM, CDR2 ANQGSEA. Exclusions: uncontrolled infection, other autoimmune disease, pregnancy, lactation. Template material for amplifying TCR beta CDR3 regions consisted of RNA transcripts. The primer set for the first-round RT-PCR of the TCR CDR3 was HTBI. TCRdb reprocessed the multiplex PCR reads with MiXCR, giving one entry per CDR3 protein. The sample contains about 620,000 distinct CDR3 sequences, 15% to 20% of which appear only once. This specimen belongs to a study of T cells in Graves' hyperthyroidism and ophthalmopathy. Whole-study findings and limits: Ophthalmopathy and stable hyperthyroidism were separated by a 13 V-J model. Ophthalmopathy, which appeared later, was predicted by the model a median about 5.9 months before onset. Most thyroid-expanded clonotypes above 0.001 were also found in blood.

The chain is built from TRBV29-1 and TRBJ2-1; no firm D call. The receptor comes from a woman younger than 45 with Graves' hyperthyroidism. Sequencing was done on a sample of blood. The DNA for the CDR3 is TGCAGCGTTCGGCTCTTATCCTACAATGAGCAGTTCTTC. Amino acid sequence: CSVRLLSYNEQFF.